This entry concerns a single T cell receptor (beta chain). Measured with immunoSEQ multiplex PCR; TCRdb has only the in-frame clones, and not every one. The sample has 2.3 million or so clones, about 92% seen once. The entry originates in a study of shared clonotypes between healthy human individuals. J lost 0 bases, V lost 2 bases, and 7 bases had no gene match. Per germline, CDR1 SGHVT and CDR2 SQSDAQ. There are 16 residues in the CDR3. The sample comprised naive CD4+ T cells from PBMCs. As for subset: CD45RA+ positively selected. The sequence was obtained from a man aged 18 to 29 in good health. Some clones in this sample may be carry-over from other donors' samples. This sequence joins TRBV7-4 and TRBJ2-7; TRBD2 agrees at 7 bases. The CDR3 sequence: CASSLCLAEISYEQYF. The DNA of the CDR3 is TGTGCCAGCAGCTTATGTCTAGCGGAGATCTCCTACGAGCAGTACTTC.